This T cell receptor (beta chain) is from a study of cytomegalovirus exposure and HLA in healthy donors. Across the study: In a later analysis, the approximately 120 validation repertoires were reported to have used the same platform as the 600 to 800 first-cohort repertoires.

Produced via immunoSEQ multiplex PCR; TCRdb's table is partial and in-frame only. The sample has more than 95,000 clones; around 90% are singletons. General study findings and limits: The tendency of first-cohort TCR clusters to co-occur in the 100 to 150 validation repertoires was identified by a subsequent analysis. Testing in vitro showed a few CMV-associated chains specific for CMV antigens.

V was trimmed by 2 bases and J by 8 bases, leaving 7 bases between them. The CDR3 is 12 residues long. The germline V gene encodes CDR1 SNHLY and CDR2 FYNNEI. On this clone: Its matching antigen is unknown.

This receptor was identified in a woman under 30 in good health and CMV-seronegative. Material: PBMCs. The V gene is TRBV2, the J gene TRBJ2-1; maybe TRBD1 (6 bases). The CDR3 nucleotides read TGTGCCAGCAGTGAACAGGGGCATGAGCAGTTCTTC. It encodes CASSEQGHEQFF.